These T cell receptor beta chains were read from a single sample in a study of blood T cell repertoires in COVID-19. Assay: immunoSEQ multiplex PCR; the TCRdb copy retains only in-frame clones and omits some. The sample carries about 200,000 clones, roughly 81% recorded once. Sequenced: peripheral blood. The receptors originated from a woman aged 45-60 years with active or convalescent COVID-19. CDR3s include the opening cysteine and the closing phenylalanine or tryptophan. Fields, in order: J gene, clone size, D gene, V gene, CDR3 protein, CDR3 DNA. A D gene is named only where the DNA matches it firmly. The listing skips clone size in some rows; elsewhere it reads once, few, many or a size class.

TRBJ2-1 NA TRBD1 TRBV5-1 CASRQGGWNEQFF TGCGCCAGTCGACAGGGCGGGTGGAATGAGCAGTTCTTC
TRBJ1-6 NA TRBD1 TRBV25-1 CASSEWQGEGSPLHF TGTGCCAGCAGTGAGTGGCAGGGGGAAGGATCACCCCTCCACTTT
TRBJ2-3 NA NA TRBV6-5 CASRFPSTDTQYF TGTGCCAGCCGGTTTCCTAGCACAGATACGCAGTATTTT
TRBJ2-5 once NA TRBV19 CASSTDTGSGETQYF TGTGCCAGTAGTACTGATACAGGGTCGGGAGAGACCCAGTACTTC
TRBJ2-1 NA TRBD2 TRBV7-9 CASSLNSRGGLYNEQFF TGTGCCAGCAGCTTGAACTCACGGGGGGGCCTGTACAATGAGCAGTTCTTC
TRBJ1-2 NA TRBD1 TRBV24-1 CATKATGSGGYTF TGTGCCACCAAAGCGACAGGGAGTGGAGGCTACACCTTC
TRBJ2-3 NA TRBD2 TRBV5-1 CASRTSGYTDTQYF TGCGCCAGCAGGACTAGCGGGTACACAGATACGCAGTATTTT
TRBJ2-5 few NA TRBV7-9 CASSPKIVHSETQYF TGTGCCAGCAGCCCAAAAATCGTGCACTCAGAGACCCAGTACTTC
TRBJ1-2 NA NA TRBV15 CATSRAANYGYTF TGTGCCACCTCGAGGGCAGCTAACTATGGCTACACCTTC
TRBJ1-2 NA NA TRBV9 CASSLDTNYGYTF TGTGCCAGCAGCCTTGACACTAACTATGGCTACACCTTC
TRBJ1-1 NA NA TRBV7-2 CASSLDGGRTEAFF TGTGCCAGCAGCTTAGATGGAGGGAGGACTGAAGCTTTCTTT
TRBJ1-6 NA NA TRBV2 CASRTSQAPNSPLHF TGTGCCAGCAGGACCAGCCAGGCGCCGAATTCACCCCTCCACTTT
TRBJ2-7 NA TRBD2 TRBV11-2 CASRHPGLNYEQYF TGTGCCAGCAGGCATCCGGGACTAAACTACGAGCAGTACTTC
TRBJ1-2 NA NA TRBV3-1/TRBV3-2 CASRKDSLTINYGYTF TGTGCCAGCAGGAAGGACAGCCTGACGATTAACTATGGCTACACCTTC
TRBJ1-5 NA NA TRBV24-1 CATSDAGRDSNQPQHF TGTGCCACCAGTGATGCGGGACGGGATAGCAATCAGCCCCAGCATTTT
TRBJ1-1 NA TRBD1 TRBV6-5 CASSYSRGGGLAEAFF TGTGCCAGCAGTTACTCCAGAGGGGGCGGGCTGGCTGAAGCTTTCTTT
TRBJ1-2 NA TRBD1 TRBV3-1/TRBV3-2 CASSVRRDSTVGYTF TGTGCCAGCAGCGTTCGCCGGGACAGCACCGTTGGCTACACCTTC
TRBJ1-5 NA NA TRBV28 CASSLKRALGNQPQHF TGTGCCAGCAGCCTAAAGAGGGCCTTGGGCAATCAGCCCCAGCATTTT
TRBJ2-3 NA TRBD2 TRBV15 CATSRDRGDTDTQYF TGTGCCACCAGCAGAGATCGGGGGGACACAGATACGCAGTATTTT
TRBJ1-2 few TRBD1 TRBV13 CASSLQGGNSSPMF TGTGCCAGCAGCTTACAGGGGGGAAACTCCTCCCCCATGTTC
TRBJ1-2 NA TRBD1 TRBV28 CASSSPGDRNYGYTF TGTGCCAGCAGTTCCCCCGGGGACAGGAACTATGGCTACACCTTC
TRBJ2-5 NA NA TRBV18 CASSPMAETQYF TGTGCCAGCTCACCAATGGCCGAGACCCAGTACTTC
TRBJ1-1 NA TRBD1 TRBV5-1 CASSRPGTGGKNEAFF TGCGCCAGCAGCCGTCCCGGGACAGGGGGTAAGAATGAAGCTTTCTTT
TRBJ2-4 NA TRBD1 TRBV7-6 CASSSVDRADIQYF TGTGCCAGCAGCTCAGTGGACAGGGCGGACATTCAGTACTTC
TRBJ2-1 NA TRBD1 TRBV5-1 CASSLAGTGGYNEQFF TGCGCCAGCAGCTTGGCCGGGACAGGGGGCTACAATGAGCAGTTCTTC
TRBJ1-1 NA NA TRBV11-2 CASSLVVRENTEAFF TGTGCCAGCAGCTTAGTGGTTCGGGAGAACACTGAAGCTTTCTTT
TRBJ2-5 NA TRBD1 TRBV18 CASSLLGTGGGETQYF TGTGCCAGCTCACTCCTCGGGACAGGGGGCGGTGAGACCCAGTACTTC
TRBJ2-1 NA NA TRBV7-9 CASSLSGPGESGSRNEQFF TGTGCCAGCAGCTTATCGGGACCGGGAGAATCGGGAAGCAGAAATGAGCAGTTCTTC
TRBJ2-1 NA NA TRBV20-1 CSASRSHEQFF TGCAGTGCCTCTCGGAGCCATGAGCAGTTCTTC
TRBJ2-2 NA TRBD2 TRBV30 CAWRAQAGGTGELFF TGTGCCTGGAGGGCCCAAGCGGGGGGCACCGGGGAGCTGTTTTTT
TRBJ2-3 NA TRBD2 TRBV5-1 CASSLVGSGRAVKDTQYF TGCGCCAGCAGCTTGGTGGGTAGCGGGAGGGCCGTTAAAGATACGCAGTATTTT
TRBJ2-5 once NA TRBV3-1/TRBV3-2 CASSQDRETQYF TGTGCCAGCAGCCAAGATCGAGAGACCCAGTACTTC
TRBJ2-7 NA TRBD2 TRBV11-2 CASSQTSGIPYEQYF TGTGCCAGCAGCCAAACTAGCGGGATACCCTACGAGCAGTACTTC
TRBJ2-7 NA NA TRBV2 CASSEEPYEQYF TGTGCCAGCAGCGAGGAGCCCTACGAGCAGTACTTC
TRBJ1-1 NA NA TRBV7-2 CASSLFGGANTEAFF TGTGCCAGCAGCTTATTTGGCGGAGCGAACACTGAAGCTTTCTTT
TRBJ1-2 NA NA TRBV28 CASNQGGGENYGYTF TGTGCCAGCAACCAAGGGGGGGGAGAGAACTATGGCTACACCTTC
TRBJ1-6 NA NA TRBV30 CAWSVSGYNSPLHF TGTGCCTGGAGTGTAAGCGGGTATAATTCACCCCTCCACTTT
TRBJ1-5 once TRBD1 TRBV2 CASTLGDRVGQPQHF TGTGCCAGCACTCTCGGGGACAGGGTAGGCCAGCCCCAGCATTTT
TRBJ2-7 NA NA TRBV30 CAWSPRLYEQYF TGTGCCTGGAGTCCCAGGCTCTACGAGCAGTACTTC
TRBJ2-1 NA NA TRBV5-1 CASGRGSLNEQFF TGCGCCAGCGGCCGGGGGTCTCTCAATGAGCAGTTCTTC
TRBJ2-2 few NA TRBV18 CASSAQGSTGELFF TGTGCCAGCTCAGCGCAGGGTAGCACCGGGGAGCTGTTTTTT
TRBJ2-3 NA TRBD1 TRBV15 CATSRSSGIDRGTQYF TGTGCCACCAGCAGGTCATCCGGAATTGACAGGGGTACGCAGTATTTT
TRBJ1-1 NA TRBD1 TRBV2 CASRGQLMNTEAFF TGTGCCAGCAGGGGACAGCTGATGAACACTGAAGCTTTCTTT
TRBJ2-3 NA TRBD1 TRBV7-9 CASSTPDRPSTDTQYF TGTGCCAGCAGCACACCGGACAGGCCCAGCACAGATACGCAGTATTTT
TRBJ1-2 once NA TRBV28 CASSPPQGIRSYGYTF TGTGCCAGCAGCCCACCACAGGGAATAAGGAGCTATGGCTACACCTTC
TRBJ2-2 NA TRBD1 TRBV5-1 CASSQTGIGTGELFF TGCGCCAGCAGCCAGACAGGGATCGGCACCGGGGAGCTGTTTTTT
TRBJ1-2 NA NA TRBV19 CASNEGYYGYTF TGTGCCAGTAACGAGGGATACTATGGCTACACCTTC
TRBJ2-7 NA TRBD1 TRBV3-1/TRBV3-2 CASSQFTLTGSYEQYF TGTGCCAGCAGCCAATTTACGTTGACAGGGTCCTACGAGCAGTACTTC
TRBJ1-1 NA NA TRBV5-1 CASSPNRETEAFF TGCGCCAGCAGCCCCAATCGTGAGACTGAAGCTTTCTTT
TRBJ2-6 once NA TRBV24-1 CATSDGISGANVLTF TGTGCCACCAGTGATGGCATATCTGGGGCCAACGTCCTGACTTTC
TRBJ2-1 NA TRBD2 TRBV4-1 CASSQDLVSGGPYNEQFF TGCGCCAGCAGCCAAGATCTGGTTAGCGGGGGACCCTACAATGAGCAGTTCTTC
TRBJ1-5 NA NA TRBV19 CASSPDSLGQPQHF TGTGCCAGTAGCCCAGACAGTCTAGGTCAGCCCCAGCATTTT
TRBJ1-2 NA NA TRBV27 CASSLLAPGGSGPNYGYTF TGTGCCAGCAGTTTATTAGCCCCGGGGGGCTCGGGACCTAACTATGGCTACACCTTC
TRBJ2-3 NA NA TRBV7-2 CASSWKLRDTQYF TGTGCCAGCAGCTGGAAACTACGGGATACGCAGTATTTT
TRBJ1-3 NA TRBD1 TRBV28 CASSSAGTGESGNTIYF TGTGCCAGCAGTTCCGCCGGGACAGGGGAATCTGGAAACACCATATATTTT
TRBJ2-3 NA NA TRBV5-1 CASSFAGTLTDTQYF TGCGCCAGCAGCTTCGCCGGGACACTCACAGATACGCAGTATTTT
TRBJ1-4 NA NA TRBV21-1 CASSKDGQGRHEANEKLFF TGTGCCAGCAGCAAAGATGGACAGGGTCGGCATGAGGCTAATGAAAAACTGTTTTTT
TRBJ1-2 NA NA TRBV7-5 CVRSLSSRGNPSGYGYTF TGTGTCAGAAGCTTAAGTAGCAGGGGAAACCCGTCTGGCTATGGCTACACCTTC
TRBJ1-5 NA NA TRBV5-4 CASSSGGSNQPQHF TGTGCCAGCAGCTCGGGAGGAAGCAATCAGCCCCAGCATTTT